These 18 T cell receptor beta chains were sequenced from one sample in a study of radiotherapy plus CTLA-4 blockade in lung cancer. Repertoires were generated with immunoSEQ multiplex PCR, while TCRdb's copy carries only in-frame clones and drops some. Of approximately 49,000 clones in the sample, around 84% were seen once. Source: peripheral blood, taken from a patient treated with radiotherapy plus ipilimumab. The receptors come from a human donor with non-small cell lung cancer whose response to radiotherapy plus ipilimumab could not be evaluated.

The chain combines TRBV6-6 with TRBJ2-5, with TRBD1 identical over 11 bases. V shed 3 bases, J shed 11 bases, and the junction held 11 bases outside the gene matches. CDR3 length equals 15 residues. Germline CDR1 is MNHNY and CDR2 is SVGAGI (reference sequence). CDR3 amino acids: CASSYEGQGAREQYF. Here the CDR3 DNA reads TGTGCCAGCAGTTATGAAGGACAGGGGGCGAGGGAGCAGTACTTC.

V and J are TRBV15 and TRBJ1-2, with D possibly being TRBD1 (6 bases). The CDR3 has 16 amino acids. Germline V gene lookup returns CDR1 LNHNV and CDR2 YYDKDF (reference sequence). Deletions cut 1 base from V and 8 bases from J, with 20 bases between. CDR3 in DNA: TGTGCCACCAGCAGAGGGTCCGGCAGGGGCCCTTCCGGCTACACCTTC. Amino acid sequence: CATSRGSGRGPSGYTF.

V is TRBV28 and J is TRBJ2-2; D gene ambiguous. Looked up from germline, CDR1 is MDHEN and CDR2 is SYDVKM. The V end was cut by 5 bases, the J end by 5 bases, with 15 bases between. This CDR3 spans 15 amino acids. CDR3 in amino acids: CASSLEPSRTGELFF. DNA for the CDR3: TGTGCCAGCAGTCTAGAACCCTCTAGAACCGGGGAGCTGTTTTTT.

This chain links TRBV11-2 with TRBJ2-7, with 7 bases aligning to TRBD1. The CDR3 runs 16 residues. V dropped 3 bases and J dropped 3; count of bases not matched to a gene: 11. Germline CDR1 reads SGHAT; CDR2 reads FQNNGV. This CDR3 reads CASSFLRQGMRYEQYF. In nucleotides, the CDR3 is TGTGCCAGCAGCTTTCTTAGACAGGGAATGCGCTACGAGCAGTACTTC. The whole variable domain, remainder taken from reference TRBV11-2 and TRBJ2-7, is EAGVAQSPRYKIIEKRQSVAFWCNPISGHATLYWYQQILGQGPKLLIQFQNNGVVDDSQLPKDRFSAERLKGVDSTLKIQPAKLEDSAVYLCASSFLRQGMRYEQYFGPGTRLTVT.

The chain links TRBV5-1 to TRBJ2-3; 12 bases fit TRBD2. J was trimmed by 8 bases and V by 6 bases; bases with no gene match: 10. The CDR3 extends over 15 amino acids. Germline V gives CDR1 SGHRS, CDR2 YFSETQ. CDR3 residues: CASTNLAGGPGTQYF. The CDR3, as DNA: TGCGCCAGCACCAACCTAGCGGGAGGGCCGGGTACGCAGTATTTT.

The chain carries TRBV6-5 and TRBJ2-7; D perhaps matches TRBD1 (5 bases). This CDR3 comprises 15 residues. Germline CDR1 is MNHEY and CDR2 is SVGAGI. The germline V and J ends were trimmed by 6 bases and 2 bases, with 17 bases remaining between them. CDR3 sequence (DNA): TGTGCCAGCAGAACGAATGGGGCTGTTACCTACGAGCAGTACTTC. This gives the protein CASRTNGAVTYEQYF.

This clone was seen a few times. V and J are TRBV28 and TRBJ1-2, with a tentative D call TRBD1 (6 bases). The V and J ends lost 4 bases and 6 bases respectively, with 24 bases between them. This CDR3 is built from 17 residues. Germline lookup yields CDR1 MDHEN and CDR2 SYDVKM. Written as DNA, the CDR3 is TGTGCCAGCAGTTCTCGCGAAGGGACATCTAAGGCTAATGGCTACACCTTC. Translation: CASSSREGTSKANGYTF.

The CDR3 loop is CASSSKRASSYNEQFF. The CDR3 coding sequence is TGTGCCAGCAGCTCCAAGCGGGCTAGCTCCTACAATGAGCAGTTCTTC. The rearrangement links TRBV7-8 to TRBJ2-1, with a possible D match to TRBD2 (6 bases). This CDR3 is built from 16 residues. The V and J ends lost 4 bases and 0 bases respectively, with 13 bases between them. The germline V gene has CDR1 SGHVS and CDR2 FQNEAQ.

V and J are TRBV11-2 and TRBJ1-1; 7 nucleotides match TRBD1. The germline V gene encodes CDR1 SGHAT and CDR2 FQNNGV. V lost 1 base to trimming and J lost 8 bases; unmatched junction nucleotides: 10. CDR3 length: 15 residues. CDR3 nucleotides: TGTGCCAGCAGCTTAGCTCCGAGGGGGCGAGTAGAAGCTTTCTTT. Translated: CASSLAPRGRVEAFF.

V gene TRBV20-1 combines with J gene TRBJ2-3; TRBD2 matches 7 bases. In germline, CDR1 is DFQATT, CDR2 SNEGSKA (reference sequence). V shed 3 bases, J shed 6 bases, and the junction held 0 bases outside the gene matches. The CDR3 runs to 11 residues. CDR3 in amino acids: CSASSGDTQYF. The CDR3 DNA follows: TGCAGTGCTAGTAGCGGGGATACGCAGTATTTT.

The chain joins TRBV28 to TRBJ2-7; D may be TRBD1 (6 bases). The germline V gene encodes CDR1 MDHEN and CDR2 SYDVKM. The CDR3 runs to 15 residues. The V and J ends lost 5 bases and 0 bases respectively, with 14 bases between them. The CDR3: CASSTPMDSSYEQYF. CDR3 bases: TGTGCCAGCAGTACCCCCATGGACAGCTCCTACGAGCAGTACTTC.

This clone is a singleton in its sample. This chain connects TRBV19 to TRBJ1-1, with D perhaps matching TRBD1 (5 bases). Trimming took off 6 bases at V and 0 bases at J, with 11 bases between the two ends. Germline CDR1 is LNHDA and CDR2 is SQIVND (reference sequence). The CDR3 runs to 14 residues. The CDR3 reads CASRRGGLNTEAFF. In DNA, the CDR3 is TGTGCCAGTAGGCGGGGCGGACTGAACACTGAAGCTTTCTTT.

The J gene is TRBJ2-2, the V gene TRBV6-5, with 7 bases that match TRBD1. The V gene's germline CDR1 is MNHEY and CDR2 SVGAGI. The CDR3 has 16 amino acids. V gave up 4 bases and J gave up 0 bases; unmatched junction bases: 5. CDR3 sequence: CASSSRQGPNTGELFF. CDR3 nucleotides: TGTGCCAGCAGTTCCCGACAGGGACCGAACACCGGGGAGCTGTTTTTT.

This rearrangement joins TRBV4-3 to TRBJ2-7; TRBD2 matches 8 bases. CDR3 length: 15 amino acids. V lost 0 bases to trimming and J lost 4 bases; unmatched junction nucleotides: 5. Germline V CDR1 and CDR2: LGHNA, YSLEER. DNA for the CDR3: TGCGCCAGCAGCCAAGAGGACGGGGGGGGTTACGAGCAGTACTTC. Encoded protein: CASSQEDGGGYEQYF.

The chain carries TRBV6-6 and TRBJ1-1; 7 bases are a match to TRBD1. In germline, CDR1 is MNHNY, CDR2 SVGAGI (reference sequence). Unmatched junction bases numbered 3, after V lost 8 bases and J lost 0 bases. The CDR3 is made up of 13 amino acids. The CDR3, as DNA: TGTGCCAGCGACGGGACAGTGAACACTGAAGCTTTCTTT. This codes for CASDGTVNTEAFF.

The chain has TRBV5-3 and TRBJ2-2; TRBD1 agrees at 11 bases. TRBV5-3 is known as an ORF, though its function is uncertain. The CDR3 is 15 amino acids. V lost 4 bases, J lost 4 bases, and 3 bases stayed unmatched. CDR3 protein: CARSQDRGLTGELFF. CDR3 in DNA: TGTGCCAGAAGCCAGGACAGGGGGCTCACCGGGGAGCTGTTTTTT.

V is TRBV4-2 and J is TRBJ2-7; D uncertain. In germline, CDR1 is LGHNA, CDR2 YNFKEQ. The CDR3 spans 15 residues. V lost 4 bases to trimming and J lost 1 base, with 14 bases between them. The CDR3: CASSPTPQASYEQYF. CDR3 in DNA: TGTGCCAGCAGCCCGACGCCGCAGGCATCCTACGAGCAGTACTTC.

The chain links TRBV6-5 to TRBJ1-5; possibly TRBD1 for D (6 bases). The CDR3 sequence is 15 residues long. Trimming removed 0 bases from V and 6 bases from J, with 12 bases in between. Looked up from germline, CDR1 is MNHEY and CDR2 is SVGAGI. In DNA, the CDR3 is TGTGCCAGCAGTTACTCATACAGGGAAGCTCAGCCCCAGCATTTT. The encoded protein is CASSYSYREAQPQHF.